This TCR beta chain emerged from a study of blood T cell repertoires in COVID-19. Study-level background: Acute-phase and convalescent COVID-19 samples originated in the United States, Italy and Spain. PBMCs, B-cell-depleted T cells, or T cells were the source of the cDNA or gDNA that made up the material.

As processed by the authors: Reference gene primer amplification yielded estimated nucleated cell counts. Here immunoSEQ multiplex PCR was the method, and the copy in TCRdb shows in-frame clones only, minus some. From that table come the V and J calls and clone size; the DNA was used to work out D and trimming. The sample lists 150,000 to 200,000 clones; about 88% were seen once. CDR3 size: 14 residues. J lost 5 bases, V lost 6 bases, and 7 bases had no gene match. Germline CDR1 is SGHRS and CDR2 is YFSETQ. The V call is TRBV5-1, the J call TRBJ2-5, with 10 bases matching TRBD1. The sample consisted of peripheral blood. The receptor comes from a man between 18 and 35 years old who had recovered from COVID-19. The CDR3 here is CASTLTGGTETQYF. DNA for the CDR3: TGCGCCAGCACCCTGACAGGGGGCACGGAGACCCAGTACTTC.